Listed here are 24 T cell receptor beta chains from one sample, sequenced in a study of blood T cell repertoires in COVID-19. Data came from immunoSEQ multiplex PCR; TCRdb stores just in-frame clones and leaves some out. This sample has approximately 270,000 clones; around 90% occur once, and the top ten carry over 1.3%. The sequencing input was peripheral blood. The receptors were sampled from a man older than 75 with acute or convalescent COVID-19.

The chain has TRBV7-9 and TRBJ1-4; 8 nucleotides match TRBD1. The CDR3 consists of 14 residues. In germline, CDR1 is SEHNR, CDR2 FQNEAQ (reference sequence). The trim removed 4 bases at V and 8 bases at J, leaving 6 bases unmatched. The CDR3 region has the DNA TGTGCCAGCAGCTCGGACAGGGACGGGGAAAAACTGTTTTTT. This translates into CASSSDRDGEKLFF.

This clone appeared a single time. V gene TRBV7-9 combines with J gene TRBJ2-7; TRBD2 is a possible D gene (5 bases). Germline-derived CDR1 and CDR2 are SEHNR and FQNEAQ (reference sequence). Trimming stripped 5 bases from V and 7 bases from J, with 9 bases between. This CDR3 is built from 11 residues. CDR3 residues: CASSARTEQYF. As DNA, the CDR3 is TGTGCCAGCAGCGCCCGGACTGAGCAGTACTTC.

This clone was found a few times. This sample includes further DNA sequences coding for the same CDR3. The V call is TRBV18, the J call TRBJ2-7; D is uncertain. The CDR3 consists of 14 residues. Germline lookup yields CDR1 KGHSH and CDR2 LQKENI. V shed 3 bases and J shed 0 bases, with 9 bases lying between them. Here the CDR3 DNA reads TGTGCCAGCTCACCGGCGGCTAGCTCCTACGAGCAGTACTTC. This sequence encodes CASSPAASSYEQYF.

The V and J genes are TRBV6-5 and TRBJ2-2; 7 bases align to TRBD2. The V segment lost 4 bases and the J segment 4 bases; nucleotides outside the gene matches: 0. The germline V gene encodes CDR1 MNHEY and CDR2 SVGAGI. This CDR3 contains 13 residues. The CDR3 protein is CASSSGGTGELFF. The CDR3 nucleotides are TGTGCCAGCAGTTCGGGGGGCACCGGGGAGCTGTTTTTT.

Written as DNA, the CDR3 is TGTGCCAGCAGAAGGACAGGGGGGGCAGATACGCAGTATTTT. Encoded protein: CASRRTGGADTQYF. J is TRBJ2-3 and V is TRBV28; TRBD1 aligns across 10 bases. Germline V CDR1 and CDR2: MDHEN, SYDVKM. This CDR3 has 14 amino acids. V shed 6 bases, J shed 4 bases, and the junction held 4 bases outside the gene matches.

The chain employs TRBV19 and TRBJ1-5; maybe TRBD1 (6 bases). V was cut by 5 bases and J by 1 base, with 9 bases left in between. Germline V gene sequence: CDR1 LNHDA, CDR2 SQIVND (reference sequence). This CDR3 is 14 amino acids long. The DNA of the CDR3 is TGTGCCAGTAGTGAGGGGGTCAGCAATCAGCCCCAGCATTTT. Its translation: CASSEGVSNQPQHF.

The chain carries TRBV11-2 and TRBJ1-4; maybe TRBD1 (6 bases). Per germline, CDR1 SGHAT and CDR2 FQNNGV. This CDR3 spans 14 amino acids. V was trimmed by 2 bases and J by 8 bases, leaving 12 bases between them. The CDR3 region has the DNA TGTGCCAGCAGCTTAAGCAGGGGACGGGAAAAACTGTTTTTT. Its protein is CASSLSRGREKLFF.

CDR3 sequence (DNA): TGTGCCAGCAGCCAAGCACGAGGCGAGCAGTACTTC. Translating gives CASSQARGEQYF. The rearrangement joins TRBV3-1 (or the pseudogene TRBV3-2) to TRBJ2-7; D not certain. The CDR3 runs 12 residues. V was pared by 1 base and J by 6 bases, with 7 bases between. CDR1 is LGHDT and CDR2 is YNNKEL in the germline V gene (reference sequence).

The gene calls are TRBV6-2 or TRBV6-3 and TRBJ2-5; 8 positions match TRBD2. V lost 4 bases and J lost 5; bases outside the gene matches: 6. This CDR3 region has 14 residues. Germline V gene lookup returns CDR1 MNHEY and CDR2 SVGEGT. This CDR3 is CASSFGTRWETQYF. For the CDR3, the DNA is TGTGCCAGCAGTTTTGGGACTAGGTGGGAGACCCAGTACTTC.

The V call is TRBV5-5, the J call TRBJ1-1, with 10 positions matching TRBD1. This CDR3 has 15 residues. J lost 1 base, V lost 3 bases, and 3 bases had no gene match. The germline V gene has CDR1 SGHKS and CDR2 YYEKEE (reference sequence). CDR3 amino acids: CASSSGTGENTEAFF. For the CDR3, the DNA is TGTGCCAGCAGCTCGGGGACAGGGGAGAACACTGAAGCTTTCTTT.

The rearrangement joins TRBV27 to TRBJ2-7; 11 nucleotides align to TRBD2. This CDR3 region has 14 residues. Trimming took 7 bases from V and 4 from J; bases not matched to a gene: 6. CDR1 MNHEY and CDR2 SMNVEV come from the germline V gene (reference sequence). CDR3 loop: CASMRLAGLYEQYF. As DNA, the CDR3 is TGTGCCAGCATGCGACTAGCGGGGTTATACGAGCAGTACTTC.

This clone was counted once. V is TRBV19 and J is TRBJ2-2; TRBD1 is a possible D gene (6 bases). This CDR3 has 14 amino acids. Trimming cost V 5 bases and J 1 base, with 8 bases left between them. Germline CDR1 is LNHDA and CDR2 is SQIVND (reference sequence). CDR3 bases: TGTGCCAGTAGTCAGGGGTTGAACACCGGGGAGCTGTTTTTT. Its translation is CASSQGLNTGELFF.

The V call is TRBV6-6, the J call TRBJ2-7; 15 nucleotides line up with TRBD2. Looked up from germline, CDR1 is MNHNY and CDR2 is SVGAGI (reference sequence). CDR3 length: 14 residues. Unmatched junction bases numbered 7, after V lost 6 bases and J lost 10 bases. CDR3 in DNA: TGTGCCAGCAGAACCGGGACTAGCGGGGGGATTCAGTACTTC. It encodes CASRTGTSGGIQYF.

The V gene is TRBV6-2 or TRBV6-3, the J gene TRBJ2-5; perhaps TRBD2 as D (7 bases). Deletions cut 2 bases from V and 4 bases from J, with 14 bases between. Germline CDR1 and CDR2: MNHEY and SVGEGT. The CDR3 covers 15 residues. The CDR3 loop is CASSYAGAPRETQYF. CDR3 in DNA: TGTGCCAGCAGTTACGCGGGGGCGCCCCGAGAGACCCAGTACTTC.

The DNA for the CDR3 is TGTGCCAGCAGCCCAGGACAGGGAGGGAGCACTGAAGCTTTCTTT. It encodes CASSPGQGGSTEAFF. The chain is built from TRBV5-5 and TRBJ1-1; 8 nucleotides match TRBD1. V shed 4 bases, J shed 4 bases, and the junction held 9 bases outside the gene matches. Germline CDR1 and CDR2: SGHKS and YYEKEE (reference sequence). CDR3 length: 15 amino acids.

DNA of the CDR3: TGTGCCAGCAGTTTTGGAGGGGGCGCGACCTACGAGCAGTACTTC. It codes for CASSFGGGATYEQYF. This chain connects TRBV28 to TRBJ2-7; maybe TRBD1 (7 bases). The CDR3 spans 15 residues. The V and J ends lost 3 bases and 2 bases respectively, with 14 bases between them. Germline loops: CDR1 MDHEN, CDR2 SYDVKM.

The sample holds one count of this clone. The chain is built from TRBV29-1 and TRBJ2-3, with 10 bases identical to TRBD2. The CDR3 runs 15 residues. V was pared by 7 bases and J by 6 bases, with 13 bases of the junction left unmatched. Germline V CDR1 and CDR2: SQVTM, ANQGSEA. CDR3 in DNA: TGCAGCGCCTTGAGGCTAGCGGGGGCGGGCGATACGCAGTATTTT. This sequence encodes CSALRLAGAGDTQYF.

The J gene is TRBJ1-1, the V gene TRBV25-1; tentatively, D is TRBD1 (5 bases). The CDR3 has 14 residues. The V end was cut by 6 bases, the J end by 2 bases, with 13 bases between. CDR1 is MGHDK and CDR2 is SYGVNS in the germline V gene. CDR3 nucleotide sequence: TGTGCCAGCAGGCGTACAGGAAGCAACACTGAAGCTTTCTTT. Translated: CASRRTGSNTEAFF.

CDR3 in amino acids: CASMEGRQETQYF. The CDR3, as DNA: TGTGCCAGCATGGAGGGGCGGCAAGAGACCCAGTACTTC. This sequence joins TRBV5-4 and TRBJ2-5; maybe TRBD2 (6 bases). In germline, CDR1 is SGHNT, CDR2 YYREEE (reference sequence). The ends were cut back, 6 bases at V and 2 bases at J, with 11 bases in the middle. The length of the CDR3 is 13 residues.

The chain recombines TRBV9 with TRBJ2-1; the D gene is possibly TRBD2 (6 bases). The CDR3 spans 19 residues. Trimming shortened V by 0 bases and J by 6 bases, and 25 bases separated the two germline ends. Germline CDR1 SGDLS, CDR2 YYNGEE. The CDR3 is CASSVDKRSGGRSGNEQFF. In DNA, the CDR3 is TGTGCCAGCAGCGTAGATAAGAGGAGCGGAGGGAGGAGCGGCAATGAGCAGTTCTTC.

This CDR3 reads CASSQANGLAGGETQYF. As DNA, the CDR3 is TGTGCCAGCAGCCAAGCCAACGGACTAGCGGGGGGAGAGACCCAGTACTTC. The chain couples TRBV4-2 to TRBJ2-5; 14 positions agree with TRBD2. The CDR3 runs to 17 residues. With V trimmed by 1 base and J by 4 bases, 5 bases remained unmatched. Per the germline V gene, CDR1 is LGHNA and CDR2 is YNFKEQ.

The chain combines TRBV2 with TRBJ1-1; D unclear. V gave up 6 bases and J gave up 8 bases, with 22 bases separating them. There are 15 residues in the CDR3. The germline gives CDR1 SNHLY, CDR2 FYNNEI. The CDR3: CASRGIVGGRKEAFF. The CDR3 DNA follows: TGTGCCAGCAGGGGGATTGTCGGCGGGAGGAAGGAAGCTTTCTTT.

This chain joins TRBV5-5 and TRBJ2-6; 7 positions agree with TRBD1. The CDR3 loop spans 18 amino acids. The V gene's germline CDR1 is SGHKS and CDR2 YYEKEE (reference sequence). Losses at the gene ends were 0 bases for V and 1 base for J; bases not matched to a gene: 7. CDR3 sequence: CASSLGQGSRSGANVLTF. The CDR3 DNA is TGTGCCAGCAGCTTGGGACAGGGAAGCAGATCTGGGGCCAACGTCCTGACTTTC.

This clone was counted between two and nine times. The rearrangement links TRBV28 to TRBJ2-6; 8 positions agree with TRBD2. The junction had 15 bases not matched to a gene; V was cut back by 5 bases and J by 0 bases. The CDR3 is 20 residues long. CDR1 is MDHEN and CDR2 is SYDVKM in the germline V gene. The CDR3 reads CASSTAYGRARSSGANVLTF. In DNA form, the CDR3 reads TGTGCCAGCAGTACAGCCTACGGGAGGGCCCGAAGCTCTGGGGCCAACGTCCTGACTTTC.